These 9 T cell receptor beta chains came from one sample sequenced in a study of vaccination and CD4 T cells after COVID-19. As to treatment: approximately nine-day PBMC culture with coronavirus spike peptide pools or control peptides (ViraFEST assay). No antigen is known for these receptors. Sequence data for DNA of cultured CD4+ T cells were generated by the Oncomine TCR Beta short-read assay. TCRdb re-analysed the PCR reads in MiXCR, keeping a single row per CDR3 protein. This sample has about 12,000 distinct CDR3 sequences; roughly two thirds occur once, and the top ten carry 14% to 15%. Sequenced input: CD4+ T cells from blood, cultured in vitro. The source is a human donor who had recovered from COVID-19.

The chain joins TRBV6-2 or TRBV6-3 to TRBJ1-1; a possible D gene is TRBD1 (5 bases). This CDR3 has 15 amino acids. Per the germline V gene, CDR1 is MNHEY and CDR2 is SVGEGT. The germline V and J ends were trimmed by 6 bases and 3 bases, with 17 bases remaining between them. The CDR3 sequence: CASRSVGPRDTEAFF. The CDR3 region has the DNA TGTGCCAGCAGGTCTGTCGGACCCAGGGACACTGAAGCTTTCTTT.

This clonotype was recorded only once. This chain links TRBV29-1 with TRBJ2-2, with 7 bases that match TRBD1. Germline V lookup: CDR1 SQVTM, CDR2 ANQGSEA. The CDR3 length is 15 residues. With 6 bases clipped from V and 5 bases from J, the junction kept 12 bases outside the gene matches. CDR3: CSVRPGGKPTGELFF. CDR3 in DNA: TGCAGCGTGCGACCAGGGGGAAAGCCGACCGGGGAGCTGTTTTTT.

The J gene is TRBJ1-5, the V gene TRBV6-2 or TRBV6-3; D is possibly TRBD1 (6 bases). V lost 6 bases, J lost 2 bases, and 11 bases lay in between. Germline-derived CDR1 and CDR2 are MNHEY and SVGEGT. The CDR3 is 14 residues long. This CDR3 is CASSRGARNQPQHF. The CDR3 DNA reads TGTGCCAGCAGCCGGGGGGCACGCAATCAGCCCCAGCATTTT.

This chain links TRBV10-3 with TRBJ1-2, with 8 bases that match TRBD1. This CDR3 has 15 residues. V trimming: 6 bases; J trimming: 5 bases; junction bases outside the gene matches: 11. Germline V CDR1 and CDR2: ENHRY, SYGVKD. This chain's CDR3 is CAIRSGGQDIYGYTF. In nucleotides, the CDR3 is TGTGCCATCAGGTCGGGGGGACAGGACATATATGGCTACACCTTC.

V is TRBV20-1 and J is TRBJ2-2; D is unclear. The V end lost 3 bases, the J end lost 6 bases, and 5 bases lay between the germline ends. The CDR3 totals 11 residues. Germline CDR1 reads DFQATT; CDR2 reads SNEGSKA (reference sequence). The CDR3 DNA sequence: TGCAGTGCTAGTTTTGCCGGGGAGCTGTTTTTT. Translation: CSASFAGELFF.

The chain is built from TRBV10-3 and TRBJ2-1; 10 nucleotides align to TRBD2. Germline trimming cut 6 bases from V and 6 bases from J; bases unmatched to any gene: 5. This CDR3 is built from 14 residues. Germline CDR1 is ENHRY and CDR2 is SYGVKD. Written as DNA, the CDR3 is TGTGCCATCAGCTCTAGCGGGAGTGTCAATGAGCAGTTCTTC. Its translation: CAISSSGSVNEQFF.

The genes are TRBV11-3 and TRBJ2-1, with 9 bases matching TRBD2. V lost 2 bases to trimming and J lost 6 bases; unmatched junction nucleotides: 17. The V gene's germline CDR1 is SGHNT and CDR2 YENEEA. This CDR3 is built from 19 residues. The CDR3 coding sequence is TGTGCCAGCAGCTTACCACAGTGGGCGGGGGGGCCATTCGGCAATGAGCAGTTCTTC. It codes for CASSLPQWAGGPFGNEQFF.

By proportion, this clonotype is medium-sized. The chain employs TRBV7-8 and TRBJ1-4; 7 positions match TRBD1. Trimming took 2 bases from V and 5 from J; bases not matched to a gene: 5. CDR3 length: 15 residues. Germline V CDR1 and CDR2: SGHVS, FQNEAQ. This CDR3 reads CASSLSEQGNEKLFF. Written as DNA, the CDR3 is TGTGCCAGCAGCTTATCAGAACAGGGGAATGAAAAACTGTTTTTT.

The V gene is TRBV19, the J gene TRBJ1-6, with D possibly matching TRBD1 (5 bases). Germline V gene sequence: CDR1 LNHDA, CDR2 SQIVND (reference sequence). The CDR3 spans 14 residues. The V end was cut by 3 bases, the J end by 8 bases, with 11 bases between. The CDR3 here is CASSMQGRYSPLHF. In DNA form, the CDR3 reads TGTGCCAGTAGTATGCAGGGCCGCTATTCACCCCTCCACTTT.